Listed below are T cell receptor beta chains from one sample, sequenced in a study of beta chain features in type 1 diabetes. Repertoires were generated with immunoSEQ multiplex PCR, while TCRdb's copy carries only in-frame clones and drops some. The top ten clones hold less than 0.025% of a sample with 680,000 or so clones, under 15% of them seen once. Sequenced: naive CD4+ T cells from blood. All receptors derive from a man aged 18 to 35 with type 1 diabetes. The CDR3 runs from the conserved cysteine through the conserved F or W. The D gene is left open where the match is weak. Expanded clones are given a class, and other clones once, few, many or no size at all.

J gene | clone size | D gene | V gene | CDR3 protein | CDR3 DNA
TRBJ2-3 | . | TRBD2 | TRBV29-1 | CSVVIPGLAGGLADTQYF | TGCAGCGTTGTAATACCAGGGCTAGCGGGAGGTTTGGCAGATACGCAGTATTTT
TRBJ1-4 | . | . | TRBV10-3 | CAISGGDTWEKLFF | TGTGCCATCAGTGGAGGAGATACCTGGGAAAAACTGTTTTTT
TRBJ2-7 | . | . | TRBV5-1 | CASSTGLDYEQYF | TGCGCCAGCTCCACAGGGTTGGACTACGAGCAGTACTTC
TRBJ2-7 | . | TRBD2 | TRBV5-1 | CASNRGGAQDEQYF | TGCGCCAGCAACCGCGGGGGGGCCCAGGACGAGCAGTACTTC
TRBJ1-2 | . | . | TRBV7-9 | CASSLKTNGYTF | TGTGCCAGCAGCTTAAAGACAAATGGCTACACCTTC
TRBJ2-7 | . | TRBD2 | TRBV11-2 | CASSLDAGGGDEQYF | TGTGCCAGCAGCTTAGATGCTGGCGGGGGTGACGAGCAGTACTTC
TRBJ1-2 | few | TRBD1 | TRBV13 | CASSLGRQGTAGYTF | TGTGCCAGCAGCTTAGGGAGACAGGGTACGGCTGGCTACACCTTC
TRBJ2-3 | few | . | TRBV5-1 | CASSFTGDTQYF | TGCGCCAGCAGCTTTACGGGGGACACGCAGTATTTT
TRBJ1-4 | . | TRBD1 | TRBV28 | CASSERQGGEKLFF | TGTGCCAGCAGTGAACGACAGGGGGGAGAAAAACTGTTTTTT
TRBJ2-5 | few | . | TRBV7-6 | CASSLGGFQETQYF | TGTGCCAGCAGCTTAGGGGGTTTCCAAGAGACCCAGTACTTC
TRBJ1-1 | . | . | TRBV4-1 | CASSQDPLFRDKSEAFF | TGCGCCAGCAGCCAAGATCCGCTCTTCCGGGACAAATCTGAAGCTTTCTTT
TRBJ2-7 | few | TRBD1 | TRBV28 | CASRIPPGTGPHEQYF | TGTGCCAGCAGGATACCACCCGGGACAGGGCCCCACGAGCAGTACTTC
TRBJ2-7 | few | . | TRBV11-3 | CASSGRTAGYEQYF | TGTGCCAGCAGCGGACGAACAGCGGGCTACGAGCAGTACTTC
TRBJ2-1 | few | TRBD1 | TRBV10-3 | CAISYGQGPYNEQFF | TGTGCCATCAGCTATGGACAGGGACCGTACAATGAGCAGTTCTTC
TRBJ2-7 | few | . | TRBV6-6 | CASALGTYEQYF | TGTGCCAGCGCCTTGGGGACCTACGAGCAGTACTTC
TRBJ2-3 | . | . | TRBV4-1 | CASSQEGGGAVLDTQYF | TGCGCCAGCAGCCAAGAAGGGGGCGGGGCGGTTTTAGATACGCAGTATTTT
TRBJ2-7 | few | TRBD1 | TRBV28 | CASTGTGFYEQYF | TGTGCCAGCACCGGGACAGGGTTTTACGAGCAGTACTTC
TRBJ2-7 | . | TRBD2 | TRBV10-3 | CAISLAGVGEQYF | TGTGCCATCAGCTTGGCGGGGGTAGGCGAGCAGTACTTC
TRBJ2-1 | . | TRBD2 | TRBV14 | CASSLLGLDVAGLYNEQFF | TGTGCCAGCAGCCTATTGGGGCTAGATGTAGCGGGACTTTACAATGAGCAGTTCTTC
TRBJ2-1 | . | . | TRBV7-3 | CASSSPVDNEQFF | TGTGCCAGCAGCTCCCCGGTGGACAATGAGCAGTTCTTC
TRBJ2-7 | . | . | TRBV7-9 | CASTLGLGSYEQYF | TGTGCCAGCACCTTAGGCCTGGGATCCTACGAGCAGTACTTC
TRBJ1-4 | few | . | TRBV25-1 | CASSEPRPTNEKLFF | TGTGCCAGCAGTGAACCAAGACCAACTAATGAAAAACTGTTTTTT
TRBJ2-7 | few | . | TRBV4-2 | CASSHPDLYEQYF | TGTGCCAGCAGTCACCCGGACCTTTACGAGCAGTACTTC
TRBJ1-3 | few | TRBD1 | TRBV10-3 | CAASGQGQGNTIYF | TGTGCCGCGAGCGGACAGGGCCAAGGGAACACCATATATTTT
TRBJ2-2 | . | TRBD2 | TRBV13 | CASSCSGEAEELFF | TGTGCCAGCAGCTGCAGCGGGGAGGCAGAGGAGCTGTTTTTT
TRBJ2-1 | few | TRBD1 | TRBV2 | CASSRDSSYNEQFF | TGTGCCAGCAGCCGGGACAGCTCCTACAATGAGCAGTTCTTC
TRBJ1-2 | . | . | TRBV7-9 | CASSPGDYGYTF | TGTGCCAGCAGCCCTGGGGACTATGGCTACACCTTC
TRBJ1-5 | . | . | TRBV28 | CASSSSPRLPNQPQHF | TGTGCCAGCAGTTCCTCCCCCAGGCTACCTAATCAGCCCCAGCATTTT
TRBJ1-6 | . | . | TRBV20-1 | CSARGGSPLHF | TGCAGTGCTCGGGGTGGGTCACCCCTCCACTTT
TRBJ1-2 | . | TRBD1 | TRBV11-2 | CASSFPTGEYGYTF | TGTGCCAGCAGCTTCCCCACAGGGGAGTATGGCTACACCTTC
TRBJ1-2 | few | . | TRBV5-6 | CASSLWSLPYGYTF | TGTGCCAGCAGCTTGTGGTCCTTACCCTATGGCTACACCTTC
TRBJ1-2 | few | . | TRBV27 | CASRTPGEGGYTF | TGTGCCAGCAGAACACCCGGAGAAGGGGGCTACACCTTC
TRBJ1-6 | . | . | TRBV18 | CASSPQNSPLHF | TGTGCCAGCTCACCACAGAATTCACCCCTCCACTTT
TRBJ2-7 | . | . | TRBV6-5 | CASSYRGRGLDYEQYF | TGTGCCAGCAGTTATAGGGGGAGGGGGCTAGACTACGAGCAGTACTTC
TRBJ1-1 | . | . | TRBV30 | CAWSQSNTEAFF | TGTGCCTGGAGTCAATCGAACACTGAAGCTTTCTTT
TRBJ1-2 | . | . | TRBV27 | CASSSTPLYGYTF | TGTGCCAGCAGTTCGACACCCCTCTATGGCTACACCTTC
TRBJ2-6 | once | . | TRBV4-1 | CASRNSGANVLTF | TGCGCCAGCAGGAACTCTGGGGCCAACGTCCTGACTTTC
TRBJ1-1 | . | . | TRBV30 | CAWSPGNTEAFF | TGTGCCTGGAGTCCAGGCAACACTGAAGCTTTCTTT
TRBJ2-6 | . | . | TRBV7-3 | CASRKLGNSGANVLTF | TGTGCCAGCAGGAAATTGGGGAACTCTGGGGCCAACGTCCTGACTTTC
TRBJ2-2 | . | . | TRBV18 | CASQRVENTGELFF | TGTGCCAGCCAACGCGTAGAAAACACCGGGGAGCTGTTTTTT
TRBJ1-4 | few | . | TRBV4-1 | CASSQTIVGEKLFF | TGCGCCAGCAGCCAGACGATAGTGGGAGAAAAACTGTTTTTT
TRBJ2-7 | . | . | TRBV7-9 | CASSLVGRYEQYF | TGTGCCAGCAGCTTAGTAGGTCGCTACGAGCAGTACTTC
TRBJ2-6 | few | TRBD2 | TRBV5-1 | CASSLGGSAGANVLTF | TGCGCCAGCAGCCTCGGGGGGTCGGCTGGGGCCAACGTCCTGACTTTC
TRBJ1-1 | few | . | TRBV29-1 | CSVAMDTSNTEAFF | TGCAGCGTTGCAATGGACACTTCGAACACTGAAGCTTTCTTT
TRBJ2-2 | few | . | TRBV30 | CAWSRTHVSGELFF | TGTGCCTGGAGTCGGACCCACGTGTCCGGGGAGCTGTTTTTT
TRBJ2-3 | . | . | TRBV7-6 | CASSPRTKADTQYF | TGTGCCAGCAGCCCTCGGACCAAGGCAGATACGCAGTATTTT
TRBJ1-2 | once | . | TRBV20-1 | CNPGIHYGYTF | TGCAATCCAGGTATTCACTATGGCTACACCTTC
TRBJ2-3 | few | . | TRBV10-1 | CASSEARSTDTQYF | TGCGCCAGCAGTGAGGCCAGGAGCACAGATACGCAGTATTTT
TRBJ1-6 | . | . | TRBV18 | CASSPPSSGDSPLHF | TGTGCCAGCTCACCACCCTCATCGGGAGATTCACCCCTCCACTTT
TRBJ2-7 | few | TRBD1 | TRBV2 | CASSERQGIYEQYF | TGTGCCAGCAGTGAAAGACAGGGGATCTACGAGCAGTACTTC
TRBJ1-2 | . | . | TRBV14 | CASSQEKGYTF | TGTGCCAGCAGCCAAGAAAAGGGCTACACCTTC
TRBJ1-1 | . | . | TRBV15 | CATSTRDRGRVGTEAFF | TGTGCCACCAGCACAAGAGATAGGGGGAGGGTTGGCACTGAAGCTTTCTTT